This T cell receptor (beta chain) was recorded in a study of OX40 agonist ivuxolimab in advanced cancers. Broadly, across the study: Ivuxolimab, which targeted the costimulatory receptor OX40 (CD134), was an agonistic, fully human IgG2 monoclonal antibody. In the dose-escalation cohort, over 65% of patients were male, and the mean age was approximately 55 years, with a range of roughly 23 to 85. Prior anti-PD-1, anti-PD-L1 or anti-CTLA-4 therapy was permitted, and checkpoint inhibitors had been received by more than 35% of dose-escalation patients. The paper covers the monotherapy dose-escalation part of the phase I ivuxolimab trial, which included N ≈ 50 patients. Three dose-escalation patients achieved partial responses, one with hepatocellular carcinoma and two with cutaneous melanoma. Intravenous ivuxolimab was administered to patients every 2 weeks at six dose levels: 0.01, 0.1, 0.3, 1.5, 3 and 10 mg/kg. Of the roughly 52 dose-escalation patients, hepatocellular carcinoma was present in about 20, melanoma in roughly 15, renal cell carcinoma in 9 and head and neck cancer in 9. Peripheral TCRbeta sequencing was intended to test whether TCR sequence diversity was altered and clonal T-cell expansion was caused by ivuxolimab. The full study reports these points: The antigen specificity of the clonally expanded peripheral T cells was not determined. Low levels of normalized T-cell clonal expansion were also shown by some nonresponding patients. On average, CD8+ T cells showed more expanded clones than CD4+ T cells after ivuxolimab. At doses of 0.1 to 3.0 mg/kg, clonal expansion of both CD4+ and CD8+ blood T cells was observed from baseline to week 6. In the 0.1-3.0 mg/kg groups, partial responders had among the lowest normalized peripheral clonal expansion, particularly in CD8+ T cells.

Genomic DNA was isolated from the sorted cells so that the TCRbeta CDR3 region could be sequenced. TCRbeta CDR3 regions were sequenced using the immunoSEQ Assay. The immuneACCESS repertoire file appears here via TCRdb, limited to in-frame rearrangements. These files lack a portion of the clones; in checked studies, under half of the deficit traces to unresolved V genes, and the cause of the others is not known. The sample data list around 70,000 clones, and 65% to 85% of these were observed just once. Jointly, the top ten make up roughly 0.85% of the sample. Cut back by 0 bases and 4 bases, the V and J ends lie 13 bases apart. The CDR1 and CDR2 encoded by the germline V gene (reference sequence) are SGHNT and YYREEE. The CDR3 goes from the cysteine to the phenylalanine over 15 residues. Of all the DNA, just the CDR3 is kept, 45 bases in frame from base 1. The trial excluded patients who had a history of autoimmune disease or were on systemic immunosuppression. Peripheral blood for TCR sequencing was collected from all dose cohorts at baseline, on cycle 4 day 1, and on cycle 7 day 1. Samples were obtained from an open-label, multicenter, first-in-human phase I dose-escalation trial of ivuxolimab. Adults with locally advanced or metastatic melanoma, renal cell carcinoma, hepatocellular carcinoma or head and neck squamous cell carcinoma were enrolled in the trial. Before TCR sequencing, CD4+ T cells and CD8+ T cells were sorted from peripheral blood as separate populations.

Comments on this clone: Its antigen is still unknown. Base qualities are missing; no much larger clone stands one base away.

The sequence links TRBV5-4 to TRBJ1-2; 5 matching bases give a weak D call of TRBD1. Here the sequenced sample was CD4+ or CD8+ T cells sorted from blood, taken in a trial of the OX40 agonist ivuxolimab. This clonotype originated in an adult with an advanced solid tumor such as melanoma, head and neck, liver or kidney cancer. The nucleotide sequence reads TGTGCCAGCAGCTTGGGGGCGACAGTCGGCTATGGCTACACCTTC. Translated, this is CASSLGATVGYGYTF.